This TCR beta chain emerged from a study of blood T cell repertoires in COVID-19. Study context: COVID-19 samples collected from the United States, Italy and Spain covered acute and convalescent phases. T cells, B-cell-depleted T cells, or PBMCs supplied cDNA or gDNA.

Method: immunoSEQ multiplex PCR; TCRdb's copy keeps in-frame clones and lacks some. The data show about 180,000 clones, with around 88% seen just once and about 4.1% held by the top ten. The CDR3 spans 11 residues. Per germline, CDR1 GTSNPN and CDR2 SVGIG (reference sequence). Trimming stripped 8 bases from V and 1 base from J, with 7 bases between. The receptor was isolated from a woman aged 25 to 39 with acute or convalescent COVID-19. Material for sequencing was peripheral blood. The rearrangement joins TRBV30 to TRBJ2-3, with D perhaps TRBD2 (6 bases). Here the CDR3 reads CAPSGTDTQYF. CDR3 sequence (DNA): TGTGCCCCTAGCGGCACAGATACGCAGTATTTT.